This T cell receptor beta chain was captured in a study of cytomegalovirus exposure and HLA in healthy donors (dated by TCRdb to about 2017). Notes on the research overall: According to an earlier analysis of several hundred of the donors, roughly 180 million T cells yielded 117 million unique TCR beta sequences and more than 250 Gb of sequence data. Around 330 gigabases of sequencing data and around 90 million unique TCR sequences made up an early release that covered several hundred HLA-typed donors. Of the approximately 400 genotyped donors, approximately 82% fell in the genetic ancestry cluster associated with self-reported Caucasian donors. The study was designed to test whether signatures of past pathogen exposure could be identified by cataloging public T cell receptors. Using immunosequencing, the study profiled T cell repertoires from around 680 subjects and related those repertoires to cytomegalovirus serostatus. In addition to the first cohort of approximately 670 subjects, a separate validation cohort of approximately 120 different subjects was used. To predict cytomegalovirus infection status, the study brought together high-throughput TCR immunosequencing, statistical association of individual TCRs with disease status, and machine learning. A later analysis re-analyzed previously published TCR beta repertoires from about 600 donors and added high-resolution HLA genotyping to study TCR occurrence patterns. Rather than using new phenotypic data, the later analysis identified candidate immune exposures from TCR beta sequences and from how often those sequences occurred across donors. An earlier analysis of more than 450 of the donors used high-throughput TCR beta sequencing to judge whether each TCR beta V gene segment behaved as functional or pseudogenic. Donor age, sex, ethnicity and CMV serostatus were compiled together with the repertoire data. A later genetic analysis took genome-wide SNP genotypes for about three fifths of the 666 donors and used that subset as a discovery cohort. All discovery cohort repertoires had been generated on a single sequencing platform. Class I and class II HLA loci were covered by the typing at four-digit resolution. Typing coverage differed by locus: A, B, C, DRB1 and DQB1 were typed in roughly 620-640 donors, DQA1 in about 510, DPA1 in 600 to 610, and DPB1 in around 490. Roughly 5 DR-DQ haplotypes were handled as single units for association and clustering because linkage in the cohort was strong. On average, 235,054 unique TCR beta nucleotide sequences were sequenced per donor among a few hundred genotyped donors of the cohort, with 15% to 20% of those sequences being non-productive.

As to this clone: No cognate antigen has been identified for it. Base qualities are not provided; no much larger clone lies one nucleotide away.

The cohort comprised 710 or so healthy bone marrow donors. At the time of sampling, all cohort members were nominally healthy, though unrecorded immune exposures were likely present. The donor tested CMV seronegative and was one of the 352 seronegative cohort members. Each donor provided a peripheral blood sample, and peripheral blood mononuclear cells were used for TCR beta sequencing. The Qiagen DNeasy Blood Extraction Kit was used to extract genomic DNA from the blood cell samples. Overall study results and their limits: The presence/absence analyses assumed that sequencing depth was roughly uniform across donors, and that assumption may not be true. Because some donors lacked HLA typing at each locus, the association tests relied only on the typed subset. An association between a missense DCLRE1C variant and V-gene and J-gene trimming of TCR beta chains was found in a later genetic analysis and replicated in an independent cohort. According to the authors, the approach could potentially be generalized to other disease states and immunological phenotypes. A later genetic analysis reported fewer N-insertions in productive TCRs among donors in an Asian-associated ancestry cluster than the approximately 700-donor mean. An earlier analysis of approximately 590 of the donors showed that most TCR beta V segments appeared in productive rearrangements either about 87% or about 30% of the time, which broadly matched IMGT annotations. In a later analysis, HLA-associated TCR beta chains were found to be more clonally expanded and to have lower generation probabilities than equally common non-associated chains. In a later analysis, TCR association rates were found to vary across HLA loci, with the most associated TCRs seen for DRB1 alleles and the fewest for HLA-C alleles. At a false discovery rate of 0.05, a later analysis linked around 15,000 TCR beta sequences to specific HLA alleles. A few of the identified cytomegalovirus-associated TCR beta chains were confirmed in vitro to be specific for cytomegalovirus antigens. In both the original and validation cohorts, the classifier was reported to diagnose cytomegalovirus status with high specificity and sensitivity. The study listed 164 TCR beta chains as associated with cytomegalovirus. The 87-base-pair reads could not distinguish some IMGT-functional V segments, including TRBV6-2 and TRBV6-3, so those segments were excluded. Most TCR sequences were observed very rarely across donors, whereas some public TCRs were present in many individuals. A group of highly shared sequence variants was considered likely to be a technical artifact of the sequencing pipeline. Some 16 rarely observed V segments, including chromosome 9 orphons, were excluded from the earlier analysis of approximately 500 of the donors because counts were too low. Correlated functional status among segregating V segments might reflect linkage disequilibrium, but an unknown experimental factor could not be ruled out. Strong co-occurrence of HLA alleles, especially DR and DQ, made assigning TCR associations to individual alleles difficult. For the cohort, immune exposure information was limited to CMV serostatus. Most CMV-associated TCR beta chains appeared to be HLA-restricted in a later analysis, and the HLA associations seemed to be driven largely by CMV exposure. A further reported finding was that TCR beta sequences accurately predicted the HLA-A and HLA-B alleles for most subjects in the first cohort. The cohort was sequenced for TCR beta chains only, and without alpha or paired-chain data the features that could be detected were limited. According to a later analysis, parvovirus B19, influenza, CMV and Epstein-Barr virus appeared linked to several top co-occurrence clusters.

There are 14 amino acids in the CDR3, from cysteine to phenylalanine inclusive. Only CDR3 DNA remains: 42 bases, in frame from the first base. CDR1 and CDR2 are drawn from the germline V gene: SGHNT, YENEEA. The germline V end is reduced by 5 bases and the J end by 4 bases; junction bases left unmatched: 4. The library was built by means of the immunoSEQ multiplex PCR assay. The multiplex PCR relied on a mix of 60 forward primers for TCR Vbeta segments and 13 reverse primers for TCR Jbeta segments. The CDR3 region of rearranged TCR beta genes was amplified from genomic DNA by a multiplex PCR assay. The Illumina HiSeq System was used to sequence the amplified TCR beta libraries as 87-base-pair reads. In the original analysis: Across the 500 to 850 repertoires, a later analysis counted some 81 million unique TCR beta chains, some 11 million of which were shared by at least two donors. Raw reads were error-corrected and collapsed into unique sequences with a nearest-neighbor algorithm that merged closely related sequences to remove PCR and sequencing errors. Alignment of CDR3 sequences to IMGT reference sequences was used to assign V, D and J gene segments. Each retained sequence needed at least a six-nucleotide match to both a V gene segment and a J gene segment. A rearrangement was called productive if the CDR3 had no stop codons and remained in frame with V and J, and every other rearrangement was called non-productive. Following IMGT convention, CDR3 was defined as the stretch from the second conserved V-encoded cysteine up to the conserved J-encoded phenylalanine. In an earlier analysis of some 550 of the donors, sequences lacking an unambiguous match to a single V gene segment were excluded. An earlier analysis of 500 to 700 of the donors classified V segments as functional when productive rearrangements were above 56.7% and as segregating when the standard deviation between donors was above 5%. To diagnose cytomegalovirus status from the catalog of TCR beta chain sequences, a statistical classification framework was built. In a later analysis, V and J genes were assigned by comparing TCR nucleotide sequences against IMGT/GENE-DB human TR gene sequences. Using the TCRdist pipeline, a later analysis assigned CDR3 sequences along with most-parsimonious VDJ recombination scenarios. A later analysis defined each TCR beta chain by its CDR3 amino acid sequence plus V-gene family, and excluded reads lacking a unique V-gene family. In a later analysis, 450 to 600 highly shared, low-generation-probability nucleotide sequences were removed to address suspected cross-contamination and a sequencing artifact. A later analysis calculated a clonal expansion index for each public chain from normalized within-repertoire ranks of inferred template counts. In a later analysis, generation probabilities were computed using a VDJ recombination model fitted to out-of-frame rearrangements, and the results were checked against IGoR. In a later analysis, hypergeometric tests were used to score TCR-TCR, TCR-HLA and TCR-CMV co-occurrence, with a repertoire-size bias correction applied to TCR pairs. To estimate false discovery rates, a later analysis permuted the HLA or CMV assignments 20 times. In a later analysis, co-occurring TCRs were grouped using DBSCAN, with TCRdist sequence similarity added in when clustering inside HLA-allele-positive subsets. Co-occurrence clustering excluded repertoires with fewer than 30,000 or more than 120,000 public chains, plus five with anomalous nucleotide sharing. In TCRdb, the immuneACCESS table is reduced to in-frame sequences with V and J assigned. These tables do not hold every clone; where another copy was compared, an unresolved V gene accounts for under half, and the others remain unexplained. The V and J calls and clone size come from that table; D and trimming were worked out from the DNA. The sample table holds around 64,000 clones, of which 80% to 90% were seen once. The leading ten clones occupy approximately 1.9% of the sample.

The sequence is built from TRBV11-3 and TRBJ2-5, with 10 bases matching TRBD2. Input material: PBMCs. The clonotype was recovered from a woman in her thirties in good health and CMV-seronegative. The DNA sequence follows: TGTGCCAGCAGCCTGACTAGCGGGCGAGAGACCCAGTACTTC. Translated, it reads CASSLTSGRETQYF.